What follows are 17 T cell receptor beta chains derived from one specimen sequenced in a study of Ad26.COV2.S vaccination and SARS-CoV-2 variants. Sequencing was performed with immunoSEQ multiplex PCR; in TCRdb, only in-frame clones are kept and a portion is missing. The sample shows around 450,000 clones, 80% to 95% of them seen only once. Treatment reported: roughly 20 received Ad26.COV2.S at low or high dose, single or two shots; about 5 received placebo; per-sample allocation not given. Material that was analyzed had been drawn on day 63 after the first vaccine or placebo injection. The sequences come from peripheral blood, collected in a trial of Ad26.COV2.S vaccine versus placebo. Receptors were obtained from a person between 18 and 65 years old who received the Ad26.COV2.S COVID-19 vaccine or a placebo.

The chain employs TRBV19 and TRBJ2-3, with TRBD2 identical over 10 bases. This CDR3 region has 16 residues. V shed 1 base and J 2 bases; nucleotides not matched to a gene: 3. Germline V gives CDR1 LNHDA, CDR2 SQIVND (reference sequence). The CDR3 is CASSIGTSGLTDTQYF. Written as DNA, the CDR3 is TGTGCCAGTAGTATAGGGACTAGCGGACTCACAGATACGCAGTATTTT.

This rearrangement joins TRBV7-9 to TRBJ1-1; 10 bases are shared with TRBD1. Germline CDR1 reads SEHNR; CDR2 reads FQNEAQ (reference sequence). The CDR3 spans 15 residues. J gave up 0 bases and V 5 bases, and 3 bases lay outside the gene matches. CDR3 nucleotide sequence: TGTGCCAGCAGCCTGACAGGGGGCCTGAACACTGAAGCTTTCTTT. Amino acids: CASSLTGGLNTEAFF.

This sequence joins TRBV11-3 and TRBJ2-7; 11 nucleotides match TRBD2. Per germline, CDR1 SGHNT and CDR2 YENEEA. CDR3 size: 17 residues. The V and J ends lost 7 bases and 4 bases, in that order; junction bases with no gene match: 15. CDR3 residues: CASILEASGRTQYEQYF. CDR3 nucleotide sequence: TGTGCCAGCATCCTAGAGGCTAGCGGGAGGACCCAATACGAGCAGTACTTC.

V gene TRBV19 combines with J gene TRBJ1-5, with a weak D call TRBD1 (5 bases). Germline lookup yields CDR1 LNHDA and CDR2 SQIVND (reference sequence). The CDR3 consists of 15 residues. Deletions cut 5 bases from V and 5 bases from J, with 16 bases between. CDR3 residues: CASSPRGRNDQPQHF. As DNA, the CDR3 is TGTGCCAGTAGTCCCCGGGGGAGAAATGATCAGCCCCAGCATTTT.

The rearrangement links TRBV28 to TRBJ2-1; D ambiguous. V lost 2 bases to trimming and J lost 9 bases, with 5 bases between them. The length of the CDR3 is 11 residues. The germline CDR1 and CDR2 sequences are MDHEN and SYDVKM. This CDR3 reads CASSLVGEQFF. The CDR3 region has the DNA TGTGCCAGCAGTTTAGTGGGTGAGCAGTTCTTC.

CDR3 residues: CASGYRDTQYF. CDR3 DNA: TGTGCTAGTGGCTATAGAGATACGCAGTATTTT. The genes are TRBV12-5 and TRBJ2-3; unclear D gene. V lost 6 bases and J 5 bases, leaving 6 bases between the germline ends. The CDR3 consists of 11 residues. From germline, CDR1 is LGHNT and CDR2 FRNRAP.

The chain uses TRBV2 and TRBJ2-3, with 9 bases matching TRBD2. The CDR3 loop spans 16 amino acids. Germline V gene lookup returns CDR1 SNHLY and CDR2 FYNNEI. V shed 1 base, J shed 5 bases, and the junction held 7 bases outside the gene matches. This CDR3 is CASSEETSGGGDTQYF. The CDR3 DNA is TGTGCCAGCAGTGAAGAGACTAGCGGAGGGGGAGATACGCAGTATTTT.

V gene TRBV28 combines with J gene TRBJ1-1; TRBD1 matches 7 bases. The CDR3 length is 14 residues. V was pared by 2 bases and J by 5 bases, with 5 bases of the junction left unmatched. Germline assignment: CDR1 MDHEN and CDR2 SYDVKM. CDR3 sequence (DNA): TGTGCCAGCAGTTTACTACCGACAGGGACTGAAGCTTTCTTT. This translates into CASSLLPTGTEAFF.

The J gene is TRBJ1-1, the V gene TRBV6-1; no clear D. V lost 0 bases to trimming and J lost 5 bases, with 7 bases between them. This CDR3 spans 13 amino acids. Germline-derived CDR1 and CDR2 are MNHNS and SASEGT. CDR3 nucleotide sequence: TGTGCCAGCAGTGAAGCGAGTGGGACTGAAGCTTTCTTT. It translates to CASSEASGTEAFF.

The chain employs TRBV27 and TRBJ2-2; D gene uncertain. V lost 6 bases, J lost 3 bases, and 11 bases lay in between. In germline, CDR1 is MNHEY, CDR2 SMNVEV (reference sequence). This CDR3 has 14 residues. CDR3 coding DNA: TGTGCCAGCAGCTGGACGAAGGACACCGGGGAGCTGTTTTTT. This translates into CASSWTKDTGELFF.

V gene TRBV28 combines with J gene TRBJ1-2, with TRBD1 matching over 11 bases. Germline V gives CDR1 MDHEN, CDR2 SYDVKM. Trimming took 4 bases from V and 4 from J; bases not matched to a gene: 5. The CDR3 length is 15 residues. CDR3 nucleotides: TGTGCCAGCAGTTGGACAGGGGGCGCGGTCTATGGCTACACCTTC. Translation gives CASSWTGGAVYGYTF.

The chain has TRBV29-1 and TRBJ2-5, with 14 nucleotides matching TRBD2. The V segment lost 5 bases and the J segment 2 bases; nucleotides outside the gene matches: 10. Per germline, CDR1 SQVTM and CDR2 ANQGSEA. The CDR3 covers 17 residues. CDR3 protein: CSVSGTSGSGGQETQYF. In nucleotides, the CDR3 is TGCAGCGTTTCCGGGACTAGCGGGAGCGGTGGTCAAGAGACCCAGTACTTC.

CDR3 sequence: CASSLFTEAFF. CDR3 sequence (DNA): TGTGCCAGCAGCTTATTCACTGAAGCTTTCTTT. The rearrangement joins TRBV7-9 to TRBJ1-1; D not certain. The CDR3 covers 11 residues. V lost 2 bases, J lost 4 bases, and 2 bases lay in between. From germline, CDR1 is SEHNR and CDR2 FQNEAQ (reference sequence).

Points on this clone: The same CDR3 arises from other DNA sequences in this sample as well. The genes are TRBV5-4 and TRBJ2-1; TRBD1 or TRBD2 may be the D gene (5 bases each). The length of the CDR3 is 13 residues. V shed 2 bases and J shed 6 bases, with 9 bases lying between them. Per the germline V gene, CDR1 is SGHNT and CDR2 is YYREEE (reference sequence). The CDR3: CASSFGTANEQFF. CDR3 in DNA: TGTGCCAGCAGCTTTGGGACCGCCAATGAGCAGTTCTTC.

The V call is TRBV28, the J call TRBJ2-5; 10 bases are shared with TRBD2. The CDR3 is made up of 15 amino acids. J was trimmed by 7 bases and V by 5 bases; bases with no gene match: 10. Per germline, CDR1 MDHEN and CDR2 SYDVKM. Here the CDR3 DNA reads TGTGCCAGCAGTCGGCTAGCGGGAGTACCTAGGACCCAGTACTTC. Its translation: CASSRLAGVPRTQYF.

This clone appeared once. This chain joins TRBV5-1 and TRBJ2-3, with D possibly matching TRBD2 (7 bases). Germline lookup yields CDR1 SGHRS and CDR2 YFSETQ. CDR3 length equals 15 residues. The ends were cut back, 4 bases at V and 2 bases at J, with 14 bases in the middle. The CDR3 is CASSPGGQATDTQYF. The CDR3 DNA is TGCGCCAGCAGCCCCGGGGGGCAGGCCACAGATACGCAGTATTTT.

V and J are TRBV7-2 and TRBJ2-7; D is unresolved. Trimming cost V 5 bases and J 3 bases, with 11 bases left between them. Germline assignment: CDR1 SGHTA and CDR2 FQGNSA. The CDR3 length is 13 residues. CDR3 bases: TGTGCCAGCAGCCTGCAATTGGGCTACGAGCAGTACTTC. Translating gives CASSLQLGYEQYF.